Following are 22 T cell receptor beta chains from one sample sequenced in a study of CD8+ T cells in alopecia areata. Isolated RNA was reverse transcribed into cDNA used as the sequencing template. Sequencing used immunoSEQ multiplex PCR; TCRdb keeps in-frame clones, though not all of them. The sample shows fewer than 110,000 clones, approximately 60% of them seen only once. The sequenced sample was CD4+ T cells sorted from blood. Receptors originate from a human donor in good health.

The rearrangement joins TRBV29-1 to TRBJ2-5, with 7 nucleotides matching TRBD1. V shed 6 bases, J shed 1 base, and the junction held 2 bases outside the gene matches. The CDR3 totals 12 residues. The germline CDR1 and CDR2 sequences are SQVTM and ANQGSEA. CDR3 protein: CSVGQTQETQYF. CDR3 DNA sequence: TGCAGCGTGGGACAGACCCAAGAGACCCAGTACTTC.

The rearrangement uses TRBV6-6 and TRBJ2-7; D is possibly TRBD2 (5 bases). Germline CDR1 and CDR2: MNHNY and SVGAGI (reference sequence). V gave up 7 bases and J gave up 3 bases, with 16 bases separating them. There are 14 residues in the CDR3. The CDR3 nucleotides are TGTGCCAGCATGGAGTCTAGAGGGAGCTACGAGCAGTACTTC. The encoded protein is CASMESRGSYEQYF.

The V gene is TRBV28, the J gene TRBJ2-1; D not resolved. The CDR3 has 13 amino acids. The germline V gene encodes CDR1 MDHEN and CDR2 SYDVKM. V lost 10 bases and J lost 8, with 18 bases in between. CDR3 loop: CATRSGGGDEQFF. The CDR3 DNA follows: TGTGCCACCCGGTCAGGTGGTGGGGATGAGCAGTTCTTC.

The chain links TRBV30 to TRBJ1-4; tentative D call: TRBD1 (5 bases). Trimming left V 4 bases short and J 4 bases short, with 16 bases between. CDR3 length: 15 amino acids. Germline V gives CDR1 GTSNPN, CDR2 SVGIG (reference sequence). The DNA for the CDR3 is TGTGCCTGGACGACTCAACAGGCGTTTAATGAAAAACTGTTTTTT. Its translation: CAWTTQQAFNEKLFF. Based on the CDR3 plus reference TRBV30 and TRBJ1-4, the full variable domain is SQTIHQWPATLVQPVGSPLSLECTVEGTSNPNLYWYRQAAGRGLQLLFYSVGIGQISSEVPQNLSASRPQDRQFILSSKKLLLSDSGFYLCAWTTQQAFNEKLFFGSGTQLSVL.

In its sample, this clone was seen a few times. The rearrangement links TRBV7-2 to TRBJ2-2, with a tentative D call TRBD1 (5 bases). The ends were cut back, 3 bases at V and 5 bases at J, with 13 bases in the middle. Germline lookup yields CDR1 SGHTA and CDR2 FQGNSA. CDR3 length: 15 residues. CDR3 DNA sequence: TGTGCCAGCAGCTTTCAGGGTATCCTTACCGGGGAGCTGTTTTTT. This sequence encodes CASSFQGILTGELFF.

As concerns this clone: One end of the junction is discordant with germline, which a read error may explain. This chain joins TRBV7-7 and TRBJ2-1, with 11 positions matching TRBD2. CDR3 length: 15 amino acids. Germline values: CDR1 SSHAT, CDR2 FNYEAQ (reference sequence). CDR3 in DNA: TGTGCTAGCAGCTTAGCGGGGGGGCGCGAGGATCGGCAGTTCTTC. It codes for CASSLAGGREDRQFF. Drawing the rest from reference TRBV7-7 and TRBJ2-1, the complete variable domain is GAGVSQSPRYKVTKRGQDVTLRCDPISSHATLYWYQQALGQGPEFLTYFNYEAQPDKSGLPSDRFSAERPEGSISTLTIQRTEQRDSAMYRCASSLAGGREDRQFFGPGTRLTVL.

The chain has TRBV28 and TRBJ2-4; possible D gene TRBD1, 6 bases. V was trimmed by 1 base and J by 9 bases, leaving 13 bases between them. CDR3 length: 14 amino acids. Germline assignment: CDR1 MDHEN and CDR2 SYDVKM. CDR3 coding DNA: TGTGCCAGCAGTTTATCAGGGGTCGTGAGCATTCAGTACTTC. This gives the protein CASSLSGVVSIQYF.

V and J are TRBV29-1 and TRBJ2-2; D is perhaps TRBD2 (5 bases). This CDR3 region has 16 residues. Germline assignment: CDR1 SQVTM and CDR2 ANQGSEA. Trimming stripped 6 bases from V and 0 bases from J, with 17 bases between. CDR3 loop: CSVSSVWGANTGELFF. Written as DNA, the CDR3 is TGCAGCGTCTCCTCTGTGTGGGGAGCGAACACCGGGGAGCTGTTTTTT.

This clone turned up a few times. This rearrangement joins TRBV29-1 to TRBJ1-2; D may be TRBD1 (5 bases). This CDR3 comprises 13 residues. Deletions cut 4 bases from V and 5 bases from J, with 14 bases between. The germline CDR1 and CDR2 sequences are SQVTM and ANQGSEA. CDR3 sequence (DNA): TGCAGCGTTGCACGGGGGTTAGAATATGGCTACACCTTC. It yields the protein CSVARGLEYGYTF. Full variable domain (rest looked up from reference TRBV29-1 and TRBJ1-2): SAVISQKPSRDICQRGTSLTIQCQVDSQVTMMFWYRQQPGQSLTLIATANQGSEATYESGFVIDKFPISRPNLTFSTLTVSNMSPEDSSIYLCSVARGLEYGYTFGSGTRLTVV.

This clone was recorded once. This sequence joins TRBV7-9 and TRBJ2-4; D gene ambiguous. Trimming left V 1 base short and J 0 bases short, with 10 bases between. The germline V gene encodes CDR1 SEHNR and CDR2 FQNEAQ (reference sequence). CDR3 length: 16 residues. The CDR3: CASSLGAALAKNIQYF. As DNA, the CDR3 is TGTGCCAGCAGCTTAGGGGCAGCGCTAGCCAAAAACATTCAGTACTTC.

There are a few counts of this clone. Additional DNA sequences in this sample encode the identical CDR3. J is TRBJ1-5 and V is TRBV30, with D maybe TRBD1 (5 bases). Trimming removed 0 bases at V and 4 bases at J, with 7 bases between. The CDR3 is 13 residues long. Per the germline V gene, CDR1 is GTSNPN and CDR2 is SVGIG (reference sequence). The CDR3 DNA reads TGTGCCTGGAGTGTGGCAGGGAATCAGCCCCAGCATTTT. Encoded protein: CAWSVAGNQPQHF.

There are a few counts of this clone. The V and J genes are TRBV28 and TRBJ1-5, with unresolved D. V dropped 5 bases and J dropped 0 bases, with 14 bases sitting between them. Germline V gene sequence: CDR1 MDHEN, CDR2 SYDVKM. The CDR3 runs to 16 residues. Written as DNA, the CDR3 is TGTGCCAGCAGTCCAGGAAATACAGTTAGCAATCAGCCCCAGCATTTT. As protein: CASSPGNTVSNQPQHF.

This sequence joins TRBV6-1 and TRBJ1-5; D perhaps matches TRBD1 (5 bases). Per germline, CDR1 MNHNS and CDR2 SASEGT. V gave up 7 bases and J gave up 2 bases, with 9 bases separating them. The CDR3 is made up of 13 amino acids. CDR3 loop: CASNGDGNQPQHF. CDR3 bases: TGTGCCAGCAACGGGGACGGCAATCAGCCCCAGCATTTT.

The chain joins TRBV30 to TRBJ1-5; D might be TRBD1 (6 bases). In germline, CDR1 is GTSNPN, CDR2 SVGIG (reference sequence). V was clipped by 6 bases and J by 7 bases, with 16 bases between them. This CDR3 has 13 residues. The CDR3 loop reads CACSSGGVQPQHF. CDR3 coding DNA: TGTGCCTGTTCGTCCGGGGGCGTGCAGCCCCAGCATTTT.

This clone was detected only a few times. The chain couples TRBV29-1 to TRBJ1-2, with D perhaps TRBD1 (6 bases). The CDR3 has 14 residues. Germline values: CDR1 SQVTM, CDR2 ANQGSEA. Trimming removed 8 bases from V and 2 bases from J, with 18 bases in between. The CDR3 DNA reads as TGCAGCCCGGAGGGGGGGTCCCTCAACTATGGCTACACCTTC. Protein product: CSPEGGSLNYGYTF.

This clone was picked up a small number of times. The V gene is TRBV7-2, the J gene TRBJ1-2; D remains unclear. Germline V gives CDR1 SGHTA, CDR2 FQGNSA. V was clipped by 5 bases and J by 5 bases, with 15 bases between them. The CDR3 extends over 14 amino acids. The CDR3, as DNA: TGTGCCAGCAGCCAAGATCCCAGTGGATATGGCTACACCTTC. This encodes CASSQDPSGYGYTF.

This chain joins TRBV2 and TRBJ2-5; D gene unclear. The CDR3 loop spans 15 amino acids. Trimming left V 5 bases short and J 1 base short, with 14 bases between. Germline CDR1 reads SNHLY; CDR2 reads FYNNEI. The CDR3 nucleotides are TGTGCCAGCAGTCAAATTTCTGGACCCCAAGAGACCCAGTACTTC. Translated: CASSQISGPQETQYF.

The chain is built from TRBV7-2 and TRBJ1-2; D gene uncertain. This CDR3 comprises 11 residues. V shed 5 bases and J shed 3 bases, with 4 bases lying between them. Germline values: CDR1 SGHTA, CDR2 FQGNSA. CDR3 sequence reads: CASSNYYGYTF. For the CDR3, the DNA is TGTGCCAGCAGCAACTACTATGGCTACACCTTC.

This clone was observed a handful of times. V gene TRBV5-1 combines with J gene TRBJ2-1; 9 bases align to TRBD1. Per germline, CDR1 SGHRS and CDR2 YFSETQ. Trimming cost V 3 bases and J 10 bases; bases outside gene matches: 14. The CDR3 contains 16 residues. The CDR3 region has the DNA TGCGCCAGCAGCTCACGCCGGGACAGGGACTTAGAAGAGCAGTTCTTC. Translated: CASSSRRDRDLEEQFF.

In its sample, this clone was seen once. The chain recombines TRBV7-6 with TRBJ2-2; either TRBD1 or TRBD2 may fit D (5 bases each). Germline V gene lookup returns CDR1 SGHVS and CDR2 FNYEAQ. There are 14 residues in the CDR3. V lost 2 bases and J lost 5, with 9 bases in between. The chain's CDR3 is CASSLMGVTGELFF. The CDR3 DNA is TGTGCCAGCAGCTTAATGGGGGTAACCGGGGAGCTGTTTTTT. Using reference TRBV7-6 and TRBJ2-2 for the parts outside the CDR3, the full variable domain is GAGVSQSPRYKVTKRGQDVALRCDPISGHVSLYWYRQALGQGPEFLTYFNYEAQQDKSGLPNDRFSAERPEGSISTLTIQRTEQRDSAMYRCASSLMGVTGELFFGEGSRLTVL.

The rearrangement links TRBV9 to TRBJ1-2; 7 nucleotides agree with TRBD1. Trimming cost V 4 bases and J 0 bases; bases outside gene matches: 6. From germline, CDR1 is SGDLS and CDR2 YYNGEE. This CDR3 is built from 15 residues. CDR3 sequence reads: CASSLRTGPNYGYTF. The CDR3 DNA is TGTGCCAGCAGCCTCCGGACAGGCCCTAACTATGGCTACACCTTC.

This chain joins TRBV9 and TRBJ2-7; 7 nucleotides agree with TRBD1. Germline V CDR1 and CDR2: SGDLS, YYNGEE. CDR3 size: 16 residues. V shed 0 bases, J shed 4 bases, and the junction held 10 bases outside the gene matches. The CDR3 reads CASSVAHWDSLYEQYF. The CDR3 nucleotides read TGTGCCAGCAGCGTAGCCCACTGGGACAGCCTTTACGAGCAGTACTTC.